The source of this T cell receptor beta chain is a study of T cell responses to AZD1222 COVID-19 vaccine (dated by TCRdb to 2020 to 2022). Regarding the complete study: A total of just over 230 trial participants underwent TCR sequencing, of whom approximately 200 had received two doses of AZD1222 and some 25 had received two doses of the MenACWY control vaccine. Enrollment into the trials was organized by age into subgroups of 18-55, 56-69 and 70-plus years, and those subgroups contained about 160, 30 and 59 TCR-sequenced participants, respectively.

There are a few counts of this clone. The specificity of this receptor is unknown. The sample holds no much larger clone one base away, and base qualities are not on file. The CDR3 regions of human TCRbeta chains were subjected to immunosequencing. The study's own analysis went as follows. Repertoire TCRs were matched against a reference library of SARS-CoV-2-specific TCRs generated with the MIRA antigen-specificity platform. Breadth was defined as the fraction of unique TCRs that were SARS-CoV-2-associated, and depth was defined as the fraction of total T cells that were SARS-CoV-2-associated. Each spike-specific TCR was assigned to its reactive spike region and to a CD4 or CD8 class using the MIRA data. Log10-transformed breadth and depth values were compared by one-way ANOVA with Sidak's multiple comparisons tests. TCRdb limited this immuneACCESS table to in-frame rearrangements with V and J called. A share of clones is missing; checked studies link under half to unresolved V genes, and the rest is unexplained. V and J calls and clone size are as listed in that table; D and trimming were resolved from the DNA. The table for this sample lists about 160,000 clones; roughly 90% of them were counted only once. The top ten hold 4% to 5.5% of the sample.

The sample's time point, from its label and the paper: about 28 days (+/-7) after the second vaccine dose. AZD1222 recipients with second doses at about 4 weeks or about 12 weeks were pooled, because spike-specific TCR depth and breadth did not differ between schedules. Vaccinee samples were obtained from the UK trials COV001 and COV002, which included a single-blind randomized controlled phase 2/3 trial of AZD1222 (ChAdOx1 nCoV-19) in healthy adults. For TCRbeta chain sequencing, PBMC samples from trial participants were taken at day 0 and at day 28 after the second dose. Looking up the germline V gene yields CDR1 SGHTS and CDR2 YDEGEE. The CDR3 measures 17 amino acids from cysteine to phenylalanine. Just the 51-base CDR3 DNA is kept, in frame starting at base 1. V has 4 bases trimmed and J has 4 bases trimmed; junction bases matching no gene number 7. The paper as a whole reports these results and caveats: Participants were mostly white British, with more females than males. The authors suggested clonal diversity may have been underestimated. After two AZD1222 doses, both the breadth and the depth of spike-specific TCRs were significantly higher than at day 0 and than in MenACWY recipients. Nearly half of unique spike-specific TCRs reportedly recognized epitopes outside regions mutated in the B.1.351 and B.1.1.7 variants. No day 14 peak-response samples were available, so repertoires were characterized only after the peak T cell response. The whole spike protein was spanned by vaccine-associated CD4 TCRs, and dominant responses were seen in regions 160-218 and 743-854. Conclusions about previously exposed vaccinees are limited because only 5 or 6 AZD1222 recipients were SARS-CoV-2 seropositive at baseline. The 56-69-year group was small, and its depth increase did not reach significance, likely because of low power.

This sequence originates from an adult who received the AZD1222 COVID-19 vaccine. The sample consisted of peripheral blood, taken 28 days after the second AZD1222 dose. In this chain, TRBV5-8 is recombined with TRBJ2-6; 11 nucleotides in the junction match TRBD1. The nucleotides are TGTGCCAGCAGCCTCGGGACAGGGGGGCCAGGGGCCAACGTCCTGACTTTC. It is translated as CASSLGTGGPGANVLTF.